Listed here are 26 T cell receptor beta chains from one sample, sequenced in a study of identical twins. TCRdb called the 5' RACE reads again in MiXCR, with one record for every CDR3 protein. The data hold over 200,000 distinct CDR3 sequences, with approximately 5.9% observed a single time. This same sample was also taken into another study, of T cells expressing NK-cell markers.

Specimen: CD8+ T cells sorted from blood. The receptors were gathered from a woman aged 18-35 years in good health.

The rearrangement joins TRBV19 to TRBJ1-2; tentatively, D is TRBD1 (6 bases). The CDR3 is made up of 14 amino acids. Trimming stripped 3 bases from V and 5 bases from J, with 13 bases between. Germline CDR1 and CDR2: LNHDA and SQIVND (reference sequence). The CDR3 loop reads CASSISRRGYGYTF. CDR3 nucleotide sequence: TGTGCCAGTAGTATCTCACGCAGGGGATATGGCTACACCTTC.

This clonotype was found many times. CDR3 in DNA: TGTGCCTGGGCCGACGCCACAGATACGCAGTATTTT. Amino acid sequence: CAWADATDTQYF. J is TRBJ2-3 and V is TRBV30; D unresolved. The V end was cut by 5 bases, the J end by 2 bases, with 8 bases between. CDR1 and CDR2 (germline): GTSNPN, SVGIG (reference sequence). This CDR3 comprises 12 residues. Combining the CDR3 with reference TRBV30 and TRBJ2-3 gives the whole variable domain SQTIHQWPATLVQPVGSPLSLECTVEGTSNPNLYWYRQAAGRGLQLLFYSVGIGQISSEVPQNLSASRPQDRQFILSSKKLLLSDSGFYLCAWADATDTQYFGPGTRLTVL.

CDR3 nucleotide sequence: TGTGCCAGCAGTCCTCGACACCTGAACACTGAAGCTTTCTTT. Translated: CASSPRHLNTEAFF. This chain uses TRBV27 with TRBJ1-1; D is unresolved. This CDR3 has 14 amino acids. The V gene's germline CDR1 is MNHEY and CDR2 SMNVEV (reference sequence). V shed 5 bases and J shed 0 bases, with 10 bases lying between them.

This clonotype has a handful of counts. The CDR3 sequence is CASTSGGGSDTQYF. The CDR3 DNA follows: TGTGCCAGCACTTCGGGAGGGGGGTCAGATACGCAGTATTTT. The V gene is TRBV7-6, the J gene TRBJ2-3; 8 bases match TRBD2. The V segment lost 7 bases and the J segment 4 bases; nucleotides outside the gene matches: 7. This CDR3 has 14 amino acids. Germline V gives CDR1 SGHVS, CDR2 FNYEAQ.

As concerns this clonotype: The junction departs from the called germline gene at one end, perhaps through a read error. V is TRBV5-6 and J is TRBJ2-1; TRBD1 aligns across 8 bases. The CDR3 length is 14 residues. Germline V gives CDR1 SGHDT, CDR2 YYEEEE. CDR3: CAGRTGSSYNEQFF. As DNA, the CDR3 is TGTGCCGGCAGGACAGGGAGCTCCTACAATGAGCAGTTCTTC.

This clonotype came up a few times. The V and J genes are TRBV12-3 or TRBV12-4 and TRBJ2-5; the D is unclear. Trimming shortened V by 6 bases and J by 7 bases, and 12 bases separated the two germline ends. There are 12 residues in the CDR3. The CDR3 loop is CASRFDTGTQYF. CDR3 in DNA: TGTGCCAGCAGATTCGACACCGGGACCCAGTACTTC.

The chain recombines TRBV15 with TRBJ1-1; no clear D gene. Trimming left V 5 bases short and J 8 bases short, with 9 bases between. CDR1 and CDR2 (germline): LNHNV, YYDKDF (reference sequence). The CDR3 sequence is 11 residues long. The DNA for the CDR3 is TGTGCCACCAGCTTTGGGGTGGAAGCTTTCTTT. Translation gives CATSFGVEAFF.

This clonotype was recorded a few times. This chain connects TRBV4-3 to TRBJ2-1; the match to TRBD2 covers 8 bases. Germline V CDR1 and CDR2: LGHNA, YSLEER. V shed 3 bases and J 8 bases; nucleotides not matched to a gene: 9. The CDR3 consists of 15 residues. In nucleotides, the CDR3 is TGCGCCAGCAGCCAGCTCAGCGGGGGAACGGATGAGCAGTTCTTC. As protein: CASSQLSGGTDEQFF.

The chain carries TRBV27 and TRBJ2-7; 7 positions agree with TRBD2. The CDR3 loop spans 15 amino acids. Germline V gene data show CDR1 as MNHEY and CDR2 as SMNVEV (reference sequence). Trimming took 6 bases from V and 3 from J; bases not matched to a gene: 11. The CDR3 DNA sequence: TGTGCCAGCAGCCGCCCGGGGGGTGCTCTCTACGAGCAGTACTTC. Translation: CASSRPGGALYEQYF.

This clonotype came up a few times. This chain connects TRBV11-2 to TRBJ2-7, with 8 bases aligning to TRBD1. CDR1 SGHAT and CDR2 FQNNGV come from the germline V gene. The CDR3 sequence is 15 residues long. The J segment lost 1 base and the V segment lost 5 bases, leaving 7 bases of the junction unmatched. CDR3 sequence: CASSRDRGWSYEQYF. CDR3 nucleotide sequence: TGTGCCAGCAGCCGCGACAGGGGTTGGTCCTACGAGCAGTACTTC.

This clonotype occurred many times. CDR3 in amino acids: CASSFSGTNSYNEQFF. The CDR3 DNA is TGTGCCAGCAGTTTCTCGGGGACAAATTCCTACAATGAGCAGTTCTTC. V is TRBV27 and J is TRBJ2-1; maybe TRBD1 (6 bases). Trimming pared 3 bases from V and 1 base from J, leaving 13 bases between. The CDR3 runs 16 residues. Looked up from germline, CDR1 is MNHEY and CDR2 is SMNVEV (reference sequence).

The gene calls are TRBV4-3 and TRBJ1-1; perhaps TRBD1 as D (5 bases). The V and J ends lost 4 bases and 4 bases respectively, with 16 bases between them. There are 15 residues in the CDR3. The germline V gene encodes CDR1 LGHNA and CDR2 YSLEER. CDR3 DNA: TGCGCCAGCAGCCCGATAACGGGGGGAGTCACTGAAGCTTTCTTT. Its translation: CASSPITGGVTEAFF.

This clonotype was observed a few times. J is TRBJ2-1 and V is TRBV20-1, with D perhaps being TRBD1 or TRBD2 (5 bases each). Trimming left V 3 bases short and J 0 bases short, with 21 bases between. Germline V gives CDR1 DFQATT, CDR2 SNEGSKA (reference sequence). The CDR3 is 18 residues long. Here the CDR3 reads CSASSSGLALSSYNEQFF. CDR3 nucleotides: TGCAGTGCTAGTTCTTCGGGGCTAGCCCTATCCTCCTACAATGAGCAGTTCTTC.

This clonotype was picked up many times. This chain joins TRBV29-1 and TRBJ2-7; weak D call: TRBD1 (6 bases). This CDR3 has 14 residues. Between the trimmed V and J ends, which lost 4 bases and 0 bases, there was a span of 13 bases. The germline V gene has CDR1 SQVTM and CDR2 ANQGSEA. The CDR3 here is CSVGTDTSSYEQYF. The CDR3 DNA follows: TGCAGCGTTGGGACAGACACAAGCTCCTACGAGCAGTACTTC.

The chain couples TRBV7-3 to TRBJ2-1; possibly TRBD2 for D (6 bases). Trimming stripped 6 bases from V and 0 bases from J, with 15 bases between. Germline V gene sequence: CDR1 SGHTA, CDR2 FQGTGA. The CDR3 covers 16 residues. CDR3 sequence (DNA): TGTGCCAGCAGTTTCCCGGGGGATCCCTCCTACAATGAGCAGTTCTTC. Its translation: CASSFPGDPSYNEQFF.

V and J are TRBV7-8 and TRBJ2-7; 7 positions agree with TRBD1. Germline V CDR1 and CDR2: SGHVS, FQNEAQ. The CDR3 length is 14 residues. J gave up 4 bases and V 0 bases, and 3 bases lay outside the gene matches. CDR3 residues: CASSLARGQYEQYF. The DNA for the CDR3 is TGTGCCAGCAGCTTAGCGAGGGGGCAATACGAGCAGTACTTC.

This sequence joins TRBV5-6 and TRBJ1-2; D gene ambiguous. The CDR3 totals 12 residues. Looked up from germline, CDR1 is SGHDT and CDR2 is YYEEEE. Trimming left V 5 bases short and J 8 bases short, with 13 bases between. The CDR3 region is CASRLGFGGYTF. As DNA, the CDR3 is TGTGCCAGCAGACTGGGATTCGGGGGCTACACCTTC. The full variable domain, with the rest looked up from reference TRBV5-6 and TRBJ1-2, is DAGVTQSPTHLIKTRGQQVTLRCSPKSGHDTVSWYQQALGQGPQFIFQYYEEEERQRGNFPDRFSGHQFPNYSSELNVNALLLGDSALYLCASRLGFGGYTFGSGTRLTVV.

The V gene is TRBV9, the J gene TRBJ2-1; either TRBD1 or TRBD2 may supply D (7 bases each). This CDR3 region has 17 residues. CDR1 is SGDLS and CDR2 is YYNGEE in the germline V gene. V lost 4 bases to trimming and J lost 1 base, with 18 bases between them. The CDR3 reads CASSSPQGGPSYNEQFF. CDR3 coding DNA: TGTGCCAGCAGCTCCCCCCAGGGGGGGCCGTCCTACAATGAGCAGTTCTTC.

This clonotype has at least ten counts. CDR3 residues: CASTLGDYGYTF. CDR3 DNA: TGTGCCAGCACCTTAGGGGATTACGGCTACACCTTC. The chain joins TRBV12-3 or TRBV12-4 to TRBJ1-2; D perhaps matches TRBD1 (5 bases). Deletions cut 7 bases from V and 8 bases from J, with 14 bases between. This CDR3 has 12 amino acids.

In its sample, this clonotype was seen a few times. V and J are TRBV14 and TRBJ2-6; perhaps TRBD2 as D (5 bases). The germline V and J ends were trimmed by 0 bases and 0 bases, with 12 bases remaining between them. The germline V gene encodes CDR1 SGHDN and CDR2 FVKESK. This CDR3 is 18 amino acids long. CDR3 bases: TGTGCCAGCAGCCAAGATCAAGGCGGACTCTCTGGGGCCAACGTCCTGACTTTC. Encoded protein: CASSQDQGGLSGANVLTF.

CDR3 in amino acids: CASDLNGGELFF. For the CDR3, the DNA is TGTGCCAGCGACTTAAACGGCGGGGAGCTGTTTTTT. V usage is TRBV12-3 or TRBV12-4 and J usage is TRBJ2-2; no reliable D call. Trimming took off 8 bases at V and 7 bases at J, with 11 bases between the two ends. The CDR3 is made up of 12 amino acids.

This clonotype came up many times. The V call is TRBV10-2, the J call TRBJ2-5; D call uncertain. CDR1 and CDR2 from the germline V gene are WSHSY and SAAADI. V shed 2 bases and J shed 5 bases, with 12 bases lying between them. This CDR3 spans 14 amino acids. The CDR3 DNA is TGCGCCAGCAGTGAGGTTGGTTTCTCGGAGACCCAGTACTTC. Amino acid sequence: CASSEVGFSETQYF.

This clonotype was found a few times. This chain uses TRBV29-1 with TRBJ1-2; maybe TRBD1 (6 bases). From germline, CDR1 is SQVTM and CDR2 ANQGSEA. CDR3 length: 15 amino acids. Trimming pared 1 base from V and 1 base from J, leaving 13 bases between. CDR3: CSVEGVAGDNYGYTF. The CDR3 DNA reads TGCAGCGTTGAAGGTGTAGCAGGGGATAACTATGGCTACACCTTC. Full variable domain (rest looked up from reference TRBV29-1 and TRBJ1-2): SAVISQKPSRDICQRGTSLTIQCQVDSQVTMMFWYRQQPGQSLTLIATANQGSEATYESGFVIDKFPISRPNLTFSTLTVSNMSPEDSSIYLCSVEGVAGDNYGYTFGSGTRLTVV.

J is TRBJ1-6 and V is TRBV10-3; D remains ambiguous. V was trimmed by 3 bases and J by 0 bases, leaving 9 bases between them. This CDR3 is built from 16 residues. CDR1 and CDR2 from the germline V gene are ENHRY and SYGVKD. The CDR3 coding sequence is TGTGCCATCAGTGAATGGGGAAGCTCCTATAATTCACCCCTCCACTTT. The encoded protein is CAISEWGSSYNSPLHF.

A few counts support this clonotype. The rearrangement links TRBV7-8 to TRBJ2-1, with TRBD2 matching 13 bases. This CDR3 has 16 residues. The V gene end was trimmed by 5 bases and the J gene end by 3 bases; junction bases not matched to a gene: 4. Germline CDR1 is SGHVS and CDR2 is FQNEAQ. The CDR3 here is CASSEGTSGIYNEQFF. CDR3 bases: TGTGCCAGCAGCGAAGGGACTAGCGGGATCTACAATGAGCAGTTCTTC.

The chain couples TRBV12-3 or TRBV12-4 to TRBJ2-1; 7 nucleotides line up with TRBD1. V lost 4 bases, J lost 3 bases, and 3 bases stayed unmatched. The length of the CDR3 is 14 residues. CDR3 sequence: CASSWTGNYNEQFF. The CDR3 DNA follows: TGTGCCAGCAGTTGGACAGGAAACTACAATGAGCAGTTCTTC.